This T cell receptor beta chain was profiled in a study of human T cells and chemical hapten exposure (dated by TCRdb to the early 2020s). Study-level background: For sensitization, 2% DPC in acetone was applied to a 2 cm by 2 cm area of upper inner arm skin. Throughout the roughly 24-week study period, patients were also given weekly therapeutic DPC doses on the scalp. Patch testing was done on the upper back using Finn chambers containing 0.01% DPC, and results were scored after 6 days according to International Contact Dermatitis Research Group standards. The patient cohort, mostly female, included alopecia areata with under or over 50% scalp involvement, alopecia totalis and alopecia universalis. Libraries were pooled for sequencing, and per-sample TCR yields varied mainly because of small differences in library volumes within the pool. In alopecia patients, the study followed how the peripheral blood TCR repertoire changed in vivo over primary and secondary sensitization to diphenylcyclopropenone (DPC), a hapten. Blood samples were taken from patients before sensitization (week 0) and at 2, 6 and about 24 weeks after DPC sensitization. Blood for TCR sequencing was provided by twenty-nine alopecia patients at one to four time points (pre-sensitization, 2, 6 and 24 weeks). Paper-wide results and their limitations: After repeated subsampling, the strength of the expansion versus patch-test correlation and the threshold at which it became significant changed. The number of PT1 expanded TCRs positively correlated with patch test score, significant at thresholds 8, 16 and 32 but not 4. Expanded TCRs formed significantly more large CDR3 similarity clusters than pre-sensitization or healthy control sets, consistent with antigen-driven responses. Because all patients had alopecia, a presumed autoimmune disease, the immune response of the patients might differ from that of healthy individuals. DPC sensitization did not change how many TCRs were above 1 in 1000 frequency, and no evidence was found of alterations in global repertoire structure.

In light of the paper, this sample's time point label describes: pre-sensitization, week 0. In the paper's terms, the treatment or condition label means: therapeutic diphenylcyclopropenone sensitization with weekly scalp DPC. Blood at each patch-test visit was drawn before the patch test was applied. Eligible patients were aged 18 to 70, diagnosed with alopecia, deemed suitable for DPC therapy, and excluded if pregnant. Total RNA was extracted from unfractionated whole blood collected in Tempus Blood RNA tubes. V and J are trimmed by 10 bases and 1 base, and the gene matches miss 8 bases of the junction. Reading from cysteine to phenylalanine, the CDR3 counts 16 amino acids. The DNA shown is the 48-base CDR3, in frame from base 1. This clonotype was detected a few times. The antigen this receptor binds is unknown. Base qualities were left out, and no much larger clone turns up one base away. The receptor library was made with RACE. TCRdb shows the sequencer as NextSeq 500. During library preparation, unique molecular identifiers were attached to individual cDNA molecules so that TCRs could be counted in a quantitative, reproducible way. Both TCR alpha and TCR beta chains were sequenced from each blood RNA sample. The original pipeline was this. A median of roughly 99,000 TCRs per sample was observed, with a range of about 23,224 to 750,000. V, J and CDR3 annotation of the TCR reads was carried out using the Decombinator software suite. Every sample was subsampled to the same number of TCRs (28,000) for the PS versus PT1 abundance plots. TCRs were defined as expanded if absent before sensitization and observed at least eight times at the 2-week time point. TCRdb reanalyzed the raw reads on its own, using fastp at Q25 for trimming and MiXCR for clone calling, and kept in-frame beta chains. Identical CDR3 protein sequences are pooled into one entry, listed with their most common genes and DNA. The V and J calls here are based on TCRdb, not the publication. This sample comprises 80,000 to 100,000 distinct CDR3 sequences, more than 10% of them detected only once. The ten largest clones capture around 3.1% of the sample.

The clonotype originates from a woman aged 55-69 years with alopecia areata. Some clones in this sample may be carry-over from other donors' samples. This material consisted of whole blood, taken in connection with sensitization to the hapten diphenylcyclopropenone (DPC). The chain is made from TRBV12-3 or TRBV12-4 and TRBJ2-3; a stretch of 13 junction bases matches TRBD2. The CDR3 region has the sequence CATKLTSGGGTDTQYF. Here is the DNA: TGTGCCACAAAGCTCACTAGCGGGGGGGGCACAGATACGCAGTATTTT.